The clone carrying this T cell receptor (beta chain) was detected a few times. The sample originates from a study of human T cells and chemical hapten exposure. TCRdb re-derived calls from the RACE reads in MiXCR, one entry per CDR3 protein. The repertoire includes around 300,000 distinct CDR3 sequences, roughly 6% of them detected once, and around 8.6% sits in the top ten. Germline V gene data show CDR1 as SGHRS and CDR2 as YFSETQ. V lost 5 bases and J 6 bases, leaving 17 bases between the germline ends. This CDR3 is 14 amino acids long. Time point meaning: pre-sensitization, week 0. The treatment: therapeutic diphenylcyclopropenone sensitization with weekly scalp DPC.

This chain links TRBV5-1 with TRBJ1-2; D is uncertain. The receptor was isolated from a woman aged 18-29 years with alopecia areata. Some clones in this sample may be carry-over from other donors' samples. The sample in question was whole blood, obtained in connection with sensitization to the hapten diphenylcyclopropenone (DPC). This chain's CDR3 is CASRVEGRLDGYTF. The CDR3 bases are TGCGCCAGCAGAGTGGAGGGAAGACTGGATGGCTACACCTTC.